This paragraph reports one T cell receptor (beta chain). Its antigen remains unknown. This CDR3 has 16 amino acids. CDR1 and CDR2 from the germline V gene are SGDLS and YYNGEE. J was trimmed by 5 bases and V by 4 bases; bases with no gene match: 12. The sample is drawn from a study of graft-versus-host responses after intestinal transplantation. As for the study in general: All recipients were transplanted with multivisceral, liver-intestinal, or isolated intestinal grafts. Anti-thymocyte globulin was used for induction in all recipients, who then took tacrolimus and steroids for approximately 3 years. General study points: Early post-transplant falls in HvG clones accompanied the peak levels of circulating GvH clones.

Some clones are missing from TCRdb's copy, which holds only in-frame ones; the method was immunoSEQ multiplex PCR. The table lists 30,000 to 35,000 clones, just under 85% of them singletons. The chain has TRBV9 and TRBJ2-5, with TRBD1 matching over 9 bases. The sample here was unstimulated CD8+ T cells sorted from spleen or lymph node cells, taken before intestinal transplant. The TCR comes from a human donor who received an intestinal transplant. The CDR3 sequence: CASSIQLGTGRETQYF. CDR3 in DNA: TGTGCCAGCAGCATCCAACTCGGGACAGGGAGGGAGACCCAGTACTTC.